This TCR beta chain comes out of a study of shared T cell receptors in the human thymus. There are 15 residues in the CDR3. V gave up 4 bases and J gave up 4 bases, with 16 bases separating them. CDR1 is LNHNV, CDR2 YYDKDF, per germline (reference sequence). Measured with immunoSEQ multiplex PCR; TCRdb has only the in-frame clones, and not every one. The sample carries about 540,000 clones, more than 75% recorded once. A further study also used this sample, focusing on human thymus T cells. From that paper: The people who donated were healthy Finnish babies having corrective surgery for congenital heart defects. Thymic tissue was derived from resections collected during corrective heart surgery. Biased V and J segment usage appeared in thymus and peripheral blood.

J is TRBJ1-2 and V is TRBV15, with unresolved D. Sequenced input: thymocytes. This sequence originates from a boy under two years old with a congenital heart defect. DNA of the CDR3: TGTGCCACCAGCATAAGCACAGACAAGATCTATGGCTACACCTTC. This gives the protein CATSISTDKIYGYTF. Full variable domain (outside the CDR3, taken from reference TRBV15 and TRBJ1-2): DAMVIQNPRYQVTQFGKPVTLSCSQTLNHNVMYWYQQKSSQAPKLLFHYYDKDFNNEADTPDNFQSRRPNTSFCFLDIRSPGLGDTAMYLCATSISTDKIYGYTFGSGTRLTVV.